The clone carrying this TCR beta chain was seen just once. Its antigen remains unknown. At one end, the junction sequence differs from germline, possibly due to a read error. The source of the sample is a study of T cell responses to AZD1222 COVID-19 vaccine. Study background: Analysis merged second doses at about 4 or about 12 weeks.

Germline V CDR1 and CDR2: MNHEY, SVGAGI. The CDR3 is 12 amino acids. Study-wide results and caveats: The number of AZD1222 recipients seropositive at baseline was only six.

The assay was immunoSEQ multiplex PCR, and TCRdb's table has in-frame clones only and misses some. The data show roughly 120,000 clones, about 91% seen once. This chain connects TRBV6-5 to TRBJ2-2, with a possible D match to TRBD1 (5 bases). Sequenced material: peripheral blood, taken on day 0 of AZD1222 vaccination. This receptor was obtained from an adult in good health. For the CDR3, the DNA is TGCCCTAATCAGGGTTTCACCGGGGAGCTGTTTTTT. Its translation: CPNQGFTGELFF.